This paragraph covers one T cell receptor (beta chain) sequence. Antigen specificity is unknown. A much more abundant neighbour one base away suggests this may be a read error. This specimen belongs to a study of regulatory T cells in long-lasting Graves disease. This sample's time point: newly diagnosed GD, antithyroid drugs for less than 3 months. PBMC RNA was the source of the TCR library. Study-wide results and limits: Persistent Graves' patients showed a TCR diversity that was lower than that of newly diagnosed ones.

CDR1 is SGHVS and CDR2 is FQNEAQ in the germline V gene. The CDR3 consists of 14 residues. V shed 5 bases, J shed 10 bases, and the junction held 11 bases outside the gene matches. Sequencing libraries for TCR beta were prepared with iRepertoire HTBI primers and Arm-PCR of CDR3 regions. TCRdb reprocessed the multiplex PCR reads with MiXCR, giving one entry per CDR3 protein. This table has 510,000 or so distinct CDR3 sequences, more than 10% appearing once. Another study also made use of these data, one on T cells in Graves' hyperthyroidism and ophthalmopathy. That work adds: TCR CDR3 underwent first-round RT-PCR with the HTBI primer set.

The material was peripheral blood mononuclear cells (PBMCs), obtained at new diagnosis, from a patient treated with antithyroid drugs. The receptor's source is a woman in her twenties or thirties with Graves disease. The chain recombines TRBV7-8 with TRBJ2-1, with 7 nucleotides matching TRBD1. This chain's CDR3 is CASSRDSGSYEQFF. The CDR3 DNA reads as TGTGCCAGCAGCCGGGACAGTGGGTCCTACGAGCAGTTCTTC.